What follows are 23 T cell receptor beta chains derived from one specimen sequenced in a study of T-cell memory formation after mild COVID-19 listed by TCRdb under 2021. Preparation of the library involved 5' RACE. Instrument used: Illumina NovaSeq 6000. The public sequencing data were trimmed at Q25 with fastp and processed into clonotypes with MiXCR by TCRdb, which kept only in-frame beta chains. Every CDR3 protein is listed once, alongside the most common genes and DNA of its rows. This sample comprises 470,000 or so distinct CDR3 sequences, about 20% of them detected only once. The ten top clones hold roughly an eighth of the sample. Sequencing was done on a sample of PBMCs or a T cell subset sorted from them (not recorded which). Receptors were obtained from an adult woman who had mild COVID-19 (a few samples of this study predate the infection). The sample titles of this study are shuffled in the database, so cell type and time point are left out; the donor was told from shared clones.

The chain recombines TRBV4-2 with TRBJ2-3, with TRBD2 identical over 11 bases. The CDR3 covers 18 residues. CDR1 is LGHNA and CDR2 is YNFKEQ in the germline V gene. The V gene end was trimmed by 4 bases and the J gene end by 2 bases; junction bases not matched to a gene: 11. The CDR3 DNA sequence: TGTGCCAGCAGCCCCGCTGGGCTAGCGGGAGGTCACACAGATACGCAGTATTTT. This codes for CASSPAGLAGGHTDTQYF.

V and J are TRBV7-2 and TRBJ1-2; possibly TRBD1 for D (5 bases). This CDR3 region has 15 residues. V lost 1 base and J 4 bases, leaving 13 bases between the germline ends. CDR1 SGHTA and CDR2 FQGNSA come from the germline V gene. CDR3 nucleotides: TGTGCCAGCAGCTTAGGTGCGGGACGGAGCTATGGCTACACCTTC. It specifies CASSLGAGRSYGYTF.

This clonotype showed up just a few times. The chain has TRBV30 and TRBJ1-1, with 7 bases that match TRBD1. This CDR3 is built from 17 residues. Germline CDR1 is GTSNPN and CDR2 is SVGIG (reference sequence). Trimming cost V 3 bases and J 4 bases; bases outside gene matches: 17. This CDR3 is CAWRWTLGRQGRTEAFF. DNA of the CDR3: TGTGCCTGGAGGTGGACTCTAGGAAGACAGGGCCGCACTGAAGCTTTCTTT.

The sample holds a few counts of this clonotype. The chain recombines TRBV7-9 with TRBJ2-5, with TRBD2 identical over 7 bases. Trimming cost V 2 bases and J 4 bases; bases outside gene matches: 10. CDR1 and CDR2 from the germline V gene are SEHNR and FQNEAQ (reference sequence). CDR3 length: 16 amino acids. CDR3 bases: TGTGCCAGCAGCTTACCACGGGACTACTATCTAGAGACCCAGTACTTC. It encodes CASSLPRDYYLETQYF. Together with reference TRBV7-9 and TRBJ2-5, the CDR3 gives the full variable domain: DTGVSQNPRHKITKRGQNVTFRCDPISEHNRLYWYRQTLGQGPEFLTYFQNEAQLEKSRLLSDRFSAERPKGSFSTLEIQRTEQGDSAMYLCASSLPRDYYLETQYFGPGTRLLVL.

This clonotype was detected a few times. V and J are TRBV6-4 and TRBJ2-1, with 10 bases aligning to TRBD1. The V and J ends lost 0 bases and 8 bases, in that order; junction bases with no gene match: 10. Per the germline V gene, CDR1 is MRHNA and CDR2 is SNTAGT. This CDR3 is built from 17 residues. For the CDR3, the DNA is TGTGCCAGCAGTGACTCGATTGGGGACAGGGGAATCGATGAGCAGTTCTTC. It encodes CASSDSIGDRGIDEQFF.

The rearrangement links TRBV11-3 to TRBJ2-4; D remains ambiguous. The V end was cut by 0 bases, the J end by 0 bases, with 9 bases between. Germline V gives CDR1 SGHNT, CDR2 YENEEA. CDR3 length: 16 amino acids. The CDR3 sequence is CASSLDSYLAKNIQYF. The DNA of the CDR3 is TGTGCCAGCAGCTTAGACAGTTATCTAGCCAAAAACATTCAGTACTTC. Supplemented by reference TRBV11-3 and TRBJ2-4, the full variable domain reads EAGVVQSPRYKIIEKKQPVAFWCNPISGHNTLYWYLQNLGQGPELLIRYENEEAVDDSQLPKDRFSAERLKGVDSTLKIQPAELGDSAVYLCASSLDSYLAKNIQYFGAGTRLSVL.

A note on this clonotype: An end of the junction does not agree with germline; a read error may underlie this. This sequence joins TRBV29-1 and TRBJ1-1; D is ambiguous. CDR1 is SQVTM and CDR2 is ANQGSEA in the germline V gene. The length of the CDR3 is 11 residues. This CDR3 is CSAVDSGSRGF. The CDR3 DNA is TGCAGCGCCGTCGACTCGGGGAGTCGTGGCTTT.

The chain is built from TRBV5-1 and TRBJ2-7, with 8 positions matching TRBD1. The length of the CDR3 is 17 residues. V lost 0 bases to trimming and J lost 6 bases; unmatched junction nucleotides: 14. Germline lookup yields CDR1 SGHRS and CDR2 YFSETQ. Written as DNA, the CDR3 is TGCGCCAGCAGCTTGGAAGGGGGTATGGCAGGGGGCGGCGAGCAGTACTTC. Its translation is CASSLEGGMAGGGEQYF.

The chain combines TRBV7-9 with TRBJ2-7; perhaps TRBD2 as D (6 bases). Germline V CDR1 and CDR2: SEHNR, FQNEAQ (reference sequence). The CDR3 runs to 14 residues. Deletions cut 4 bases from V and 6 bases from J, with 16 bases between. The CDR3 reads CASSSSAGRSEQYF. CDR3 nucleotide sequence: TGTGCCAGCAGCTCGTCGGCGGGGAGGAGCGAGCAGTACTTC. Variable domain in full (rest from reference TRBV7-9 and TRBJ2-7): DTGVSQNPRHKITKRGQNVTFRCDPISEHNRLYWYRQTLGQGPEFLTYFQNEAQLEKSRLLSDRFSAERPKGSFSTLEIQRTEQGDSAMYLCASSSSAGRSEQYFGPGTRLTVT.

This clonotype was counted between two and nine times. The chain carries TRBV4-3 and TRBJ2-7; D gene ambiguous. Trimming cost V 0 bases and J 4 bases, with 19 bases left between them. The CDR3 is made up of 17 amino acids. Germline V CDR1 and CDR2: LGHNA, YSLEER. The CDR3 DNA is TGCGCCAGCAGCCAAGATGCAGGCGCCCATCGAATATACGAGCAGTACTTC. It is translated as CASSQDAGAHRIYEQYF.

The genes are TRBV6-5 and TRBJ2-3, with 8 bases fitting TRBD2. Germline V gene lookup returns CDR1 MNHEY and CDR2 SVGAGI. The trim removed 6 bases at V and 4 bases at J, leaving 6 bases unmatched. This CDR3 region has 14 residues. CDR3: CASSRTSSADTQYF. The CDR3 DNA follows: TGTGCCAGCAGCCGGACTAGCTCGGCAGATACGCAGTATTTT.

This clonotype was found many times. The chain uses TRBV7-9 and TRBJ2-5; D gene ambiguous. Looked up from germline, CDR1 is SEHNR and CDR2 is FQNEAQ (reference sequence). V lost 2 bases to trimming and J lost 3 bases, with 4 bases between them. The CDR3 is 12 residues long. The CDR3 region has the DNA TGTGCCAGCAGCTTAATCGAAGAGACCCAGTACTTC. This translates into CASSLIEETQYF.

V is TRBV6-6 and J is TRBJ1-1; a possible D gene is TRBD1 (6 bases). CDR1 is MNHNY and CDR2 is SVGAGI in the germline V gene (reference sequence). V was cut by 10 bases and J by 10 bases, with 16 bases left in between. The CDR3 runs to 11 residues. In nucleotides, the CDR3 is TGTGCCATCCACGGGGGGCGCCGAGCTTTCTTT. Residues: CAIHGGRRAFF.

The chain uses TRBV4-1 and TRBJ2-2; TRBD1 matches 9 bases. Germline V gene data show CDR1 as MGHRA and CDR2 as YSYEKL. The CDR3 runs to 16 residues. Trimming at V came to 6 bases and at J to 6 bases, leaving 11 bases not matched to a gene. In DNA form, the CDR3 reads TGCGCCAGCAGTCTAACCGGGACAGGGTCCCCCGGGGAGCTGTTTTTT. It translates to CASSLTGTGSPGELFF.

This clonotype was seen only a few times. The chain joins TRBV21-1 to TRBJ2-5; TRBD2 is the table's D call, not checked against the DNA. TRBV21-1 is noted as a pseudogene. The CDR3 is 14 amino acids. Here the CDR3 DNA reads TGTGCCAGCAGCCGTGGGACCGCGGGAAAGACCCAGTACTTC. It specifies CASSRGTAGKTQYF.

The V and J genes are TRBV11-3 and TRBJ2-7; 8 bases are a match to TRBD2. With V trimmed by 5 bases and J by 2 bases, 8 bases remained unmatched. The CDR3 runs 15 residues. Germline CDR1 and CDR2: SGHNT and YENEEA. In nucleotides, the CDR3 is TGTGCCAGCAGCACGAAGCGGGAGATCCCCTACGAGCAGTACTTC. Translating gives CASSTKREIPYEQYF.

The gene calls are TRBV30 and TRBJ2-7; D might be TRBD1 (5 bases). Germline-derived CDR1 and CDR2 are GTSNPN and SVGIG (reference sequence). The CDR3 is 10 residues long. Trimming left V 7 bases short and J 4 bases short, with 8 bases between. This CDR3 reads CALGVYEQYF. For the CDR3, the DNA is TGTGCCTTAGGGGTTTACGAGCAGTACTTC.

This clonotype was observed a handful of times. For the CDR3, the DNA is TGCAGTGCCCAAGCGCGCCAGCGGAGCTCCTACGAGCAGTACTTC. It is translated as CSAQARQRSSYEQYF. The chain has TRBV20-1 and TRBJ2-7; weak D call: TRBD2 (5 bases). The CDR3 extends over 15 amino acids. Trimming removed 6 bases at V and 0 bases at J, with 18 bases between. Germline CDR1 is DFQATT and CDR2 is SNEGSKA (reference sequence).

The V call is TRBV5-5, the J call TRBJ1-1; no reliable D call. CDR1 is SGHKS and CDR2 is YYEKEE in the germline V gene (reference sequence). Trimming took off 4 bases at V and 5 bases at J, with 18 bases between the two ends. The CDR3 sequence is 15 residues long. The CDR3 loop reads CASSPVGPLETEAFF. CDR3 sequence (DNA): TGTGCCAGCAGCCCGGTAGGGCCCCTGGAGACTGAAGCTTTCTTT.

The chain employs TRBV24-1 and TRBJ1-1; 8 bases are a match to TRBD1. This CDR3 is built from 13 residues. Germline V lookup: CDR1 KGHDR, CDR2 SFDVKD. J gave up 8 bases and V 4 bases, and 5 bases lay outside the gene matches. CDR3: CATSDPDRAEAFF. The DNA for the CDR3 is TGTGCCACCAGTGACCCGGACAGGGCCGAAGCTTTCTTT.

This clonotype turned up a few times. This rearrangement joins TRBV5-5 to TRBJ2-7; a possible D gene is TRBD2 (5 bases). Trimming shortened V by 0 bases and J by 6 bases, and 10 bases separated the two germline ends. The germline V gene encodes CDR1 SGHKS and CDR2 YYEKEE (reference sequence). The CDR3 runs to 13 residues. The chain's CDR3 is CASSLARVREQYF. In DNA, the CDR3 is TGTGCCAGCAGCTTGGCGAGGGTCCGCGAGCAGTACTTC.

This clonotype was counted between two and nine times. The chain uses TRBV19 and TRBJ2-7; maybe TRBD2 (5 bases). Trimming cost V 6 bases and J 0 bases, with 18 bases left between them. Germline assignment: CDR1 LNHDA and CDR2 SQIVND (reference sequence). This CDR3 comprises 16 residues. CDR3 sequence reads: CASSPLEGSASYEQYF. CDR3 bases: TGTGCCAGTAGCCCCCTTGAGGGTAGCGCCTCCTACGAGCAGTACTTC.

This clonotype was picked up a small number of times. V gene TRBV29-1 combines with J gene TRBJ2-7; 8 bases map to TRBD2. V dropped 1 base and J dropped 2; count of bases not matched to a gene: 13. This CDR3 has 17 amino acids. CDR1 is SQVTM, CDR2 ANQGSEA, per germline. The CDR3 region is CSVEVLREEFGTYEQYF. The DNA of the CDR3 is TGCAGCGTTGAAGTCTTGCGGGAGGAATTCGGAACCTACGAGCAGTACTTC.